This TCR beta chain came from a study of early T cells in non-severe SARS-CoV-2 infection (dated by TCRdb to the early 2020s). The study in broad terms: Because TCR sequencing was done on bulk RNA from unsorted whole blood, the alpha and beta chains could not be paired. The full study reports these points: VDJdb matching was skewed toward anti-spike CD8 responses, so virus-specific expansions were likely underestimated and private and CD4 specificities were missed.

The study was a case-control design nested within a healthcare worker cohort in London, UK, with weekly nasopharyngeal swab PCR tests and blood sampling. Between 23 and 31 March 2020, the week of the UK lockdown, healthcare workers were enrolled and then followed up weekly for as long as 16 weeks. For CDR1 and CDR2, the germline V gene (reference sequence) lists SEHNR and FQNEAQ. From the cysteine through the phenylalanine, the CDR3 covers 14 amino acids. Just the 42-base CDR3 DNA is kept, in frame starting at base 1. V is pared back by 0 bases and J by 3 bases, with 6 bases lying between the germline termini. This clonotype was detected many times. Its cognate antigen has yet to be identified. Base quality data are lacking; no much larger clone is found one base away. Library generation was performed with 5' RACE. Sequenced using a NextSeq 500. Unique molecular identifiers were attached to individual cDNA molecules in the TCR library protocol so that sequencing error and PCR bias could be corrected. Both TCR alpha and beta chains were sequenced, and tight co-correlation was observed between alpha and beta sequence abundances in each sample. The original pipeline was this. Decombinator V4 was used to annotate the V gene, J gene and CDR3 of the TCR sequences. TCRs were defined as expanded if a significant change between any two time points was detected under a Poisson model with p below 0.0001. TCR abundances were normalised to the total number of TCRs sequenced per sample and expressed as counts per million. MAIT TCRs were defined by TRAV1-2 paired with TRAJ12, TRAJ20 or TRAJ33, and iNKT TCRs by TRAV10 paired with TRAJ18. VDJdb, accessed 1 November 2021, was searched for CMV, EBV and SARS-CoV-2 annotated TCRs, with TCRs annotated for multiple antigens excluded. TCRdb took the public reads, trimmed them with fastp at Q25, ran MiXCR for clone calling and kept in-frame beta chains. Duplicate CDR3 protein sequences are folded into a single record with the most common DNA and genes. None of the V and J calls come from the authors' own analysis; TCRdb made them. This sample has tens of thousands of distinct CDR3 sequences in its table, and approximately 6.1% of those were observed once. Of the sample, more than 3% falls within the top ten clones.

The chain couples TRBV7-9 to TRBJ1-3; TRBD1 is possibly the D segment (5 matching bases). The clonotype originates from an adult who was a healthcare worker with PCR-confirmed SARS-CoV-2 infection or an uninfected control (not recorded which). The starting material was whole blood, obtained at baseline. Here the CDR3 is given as CASSLATVGNTIYF. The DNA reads TGTGCCAGCAGCTTAGCGACAGTTGGAAACACCATATATTTT.